What follows are 29 T cell receptor beta chains derived from one specimen sequenced in a study of cytomegalovirus exposure and HLA in healthy donors. With 60 Vbeta and 13 Jbeta primers, the PCR was carried out. The repertoire was sequenced with immunoSEQ multiplex PCR; TCRdb's copy has only in-frame clones and lacks some. The sample shows 140,000 to 150,000 clones, around 75% of them seen only once. Source material: PBMCs. These receptors were collected from a man aged 60-69 years in good health and CMV-seronegative.

The chain recombines TRBV19 with TRBJ2-1, with a possible D match to TRBD2 (5 bases). This CDR3 region has 12 residues. CDR1 and CDR2 from the germline V gene are LNHDA and SQIVND (reference sequence). With 8 bases removed from V and 8 bases from J, the gap between germline ends came to 13 bases. CDR3 sequence: CASEGLNYEQFF. The CDR3 DNA follows: TGTGCCAGTGAGGGCCTTAACTATGAGCAGTTCTTC.

In its sample, this clone was seen a few times. This rearrangement joins TRBV19 to TRBJ2-7, with a possible D match to TRBD1 (6 bases). Germline-derived CDR1 and CDR2 are LNHDA and SQIVND (reference sequence). Trimming pared 3 bases from V and 0 bases from J, leaving 12 bases between. The CDR3 totals 15 residues. This CDR3 reads CASSMLGTFSYEQYF. The DNA for the CDR3 is TGTGCCAGTAGTATGCTAGGGACATTCTCCTACGAGCAGTACTTC.

The CDR3: CASSRDRGLYEQYF. CDR3 nucleotide sequence: TGTGCCAGCAGCCGGGACAGGGGCCTCTACGAGCAGTACTTC. The chain employs TRBV7-2 and TRBJ2-7; 10 positions agree with TRBD1. The CDR3 spans 14 residues. The ends lost 5 bases at V and 3 bases at J; junction bases unmatched: 4. Germline CDR1 is SGHTA and CDR2 is FQGNSA.

This rearrangement joins TRBV28 to TRBJ2-7; 7 bases fit TRBD2. This CDR3 is 15 amino acids long. Germline trimming cut 5 bases from V and 4 bases from J; bases unmatched to any gene: 11. Germline CDR1 MDHEN, CDR2 SYDVKM. CDR3 nucleotide sequence: TGTGCCAGCAGTCTAGGACTAGATGTTCGATACGAGCAGTACTTC. Amino acids: CASSLGLDVRYEQYF.

The chain recombines TRBV9 with TRBJ1-1; 7 positions match TRBD1. Germline V gene sequence: CDR1 SGDLS, CDR2 YYNGEE. V trimming: 0 bases; J trimming: 3 bases; junction bases outside the gene matches: 11. The CDR3 runs to 17 residues. The CDR3 spells CASSVEPGGSEDTEAFF. The CDR3 DNA follows: TGTGCCAGCAGCGTAGAACCAGGGGGAAGTGAGGACACTGAAGCTTTCTTT. Using reference TRBV9 and TRBJ1-1 for the parts outside the CDR3, the full variable domain is DSGVTQTPKHLITATGQRVTLRCSPRSGDLSVYWYQQSLDQGLQFLIQYYNGEERAKGNILERFSAQQFPDLHSELNLSSLELGDSALYFCASSVEPGGSEDTEAFFGQGTRLTVV.

The chain uses TRBV19 and TRBJ2-1; TRBD1 agrees at 9 bases. The ends lost 7 bases at V and 9 bases at J; junction bases unmatched: 10. Germline V gene lookup returns CDR1 LNHDA and CDR2 SQIVND (reference sequence). CDR3 size: 14 residues. CDR3 region: CASTVQSTGGEQFF. The CDR3 nucleotides are TGTGCCAGTACGGTACAGTCGACAGGGGGTGAGCAGTTCTTC.

This clone occurred a few times. The chain joins TRBV7-2 to TRBJ2-3, with 7 bases identical to TRBD2. From germline, CDR1 is SGHTA and CDR2 FQGNSA. The CDR3 totals 16 residues. Unmatched junction bases numbered 9, after V lost 5 bases and J lost 1 base. The CDR3 loop is CASSPSLAARTDTQYF. The CDR3 DNA reads as TGTGCCAGCAGCCCTTCTCTAGCGGCCCGCACAGATACGCAGTATTTT.

The rearrangement uses TRBV7-3 and TRBJ2-7; no definite D call. The CDR3 is 12 amino acids. Looked up from germline, CDR1 is SGHTA and CDR2 is FQGTGA. Deletions cut 5 bases from V and 4 bases from J, with 9 bases between. Written as DNA, the CDR3 is TGTGCCAGCAGCGCCGAGGAGTACGAGCAGTACTTC. It yields the protein CASSAEEYEQYF. The full variable domain, its missing parts supplied by reference TRBV7-3 and TRBJ2-7, is GAGVSQTPSNKVTEKGKYVELRCDPISGHTALYWYRQSLGQGPEFLIYFQGTGAADDSGLPNDRFFAVRPEGSVSTLKIQRTERGDSAVYLCASSAEEYEQYFGPGTRLTVT.

The chain joins TRBV7-9 to TRBJ1-1; D remains unclear. The length of the CDR3 is 15 residues. CDR1 and CDR2 from the germline V gene are SEHNR and FQNEAQ (reference sequence). V lost 1 base to trimming and J lost 1 base, with 10 bases between them. The CDR3 DNA sequence: TGTGCCAGCAGCTTAGAGACCAGGTCGAACACTGAAGCTTTCTTT. This codes for CASSLETRSNTEAFF.

This clone was seen once. The CDR3 loop is CASSLTTSGRGEQYF. The CDR3 DNA reads TGTGCCAGCAGTTTAACTACTAGCGGGAGAGGAGAGCAGTACTTC. The chain couples TRBV27 to TRBJ2-7, with 11 bases identical to TRBD2. V trimming: 2 bases; J trimming: 7 bases; junction bases outside the gene matches: 7. Germline V gives CDR1 MNHEY, CDR2 SMNVEV (reference sequence). There are 15 residues in the CDR3.

The genes are TRBV9 and TRBJ2-7; 9 bases fit TRBD2. V was clipped by 2 bases and J by 0 bases; unmatched bases: 12. Germline V lookup: CDR1 SGDLS, CDR2 YYNGEE. The CDR3 is made up of 18 amino acids. CDR3 nucleotides: TGTGCCAGCAGCGTCGATGAGGCGGGAGGGACCCTCTCCTACGAGCAGTACTTC. Its translation is CASSVDEAGGTLSYEQYF.

V is TRBV5-4 and J is TRBJ2-5, with 8 bases fitting TRBD1. Trimming at V came to 1 base and at J to 5 bases, leaving 4 bases not matched to a gene. This CDR3 is built from 14 residues. Germline V gives CDR1 SGHNT, CDR2 YYREEE (reference sequence). In DNA form, the CDR3 reads TGTGCCAGCAGCTTGCCAGGGGGCGGGGAGACCCAGTACTTC. It yields the protein CASSLPGGGETQYF.

The V call is TRBV7-6, the J call TRBJ2-2; 9 bases are a match to TRBD2. The junction had 8 bases not matched to a gene; V was cut back by 1 base and J by 5 bases. The CDR3 is made up of 17 amino acids. Germline CDR1 reads SGHVS; CDR2 reads FNYEAQ. CDR3 sequence (DNA): TGTGCCAGCAGCTTAGTCGCGGGACTAGCCTCTACCGGGGAGCTGTTTTTT. Its translation is CASSLVAGLASTGELFF.

This clone was counted between two and nine times. The chain has TRBV27 and TRBJ1-5; D uncertain. Trimming stripped 3 bases from V and 9 bases from J, with 9 bases between. This CDR3 contains 12 residues. In germline, CDR1 is MNHEY, CDR2 SMNVEV (reference sequence). The CDR3 protein is CASSFLEGPQHF. The CDR3 coding sequence is TGTGCCAGCAGTTTTCTCGAGGGGCCCCAGCATTTT.

V usage is TRBV5-6 and J usage is TRBJ2-2; 11 nucleotides agree with TRBD2. This CDR3 is built from 16 residues. In germline, CDR1 is SGHDT, CDR2 YYEEEE. With 4 bases clipped from V and 1 base from J, the junction kept 3 bases outside the gene matches. CDR3 residues: CASSAGLAENTGELFF. The CDR3 DNA reads as TGTGCCAGCAGCGCGGGACTAGCGGAGAACACCGGGGAGCTGTTTTTT.

The V gene is TRBV28, the J gene TRBJ2-7, with TRBD2 matching over 7 bases. V lost 3 bases, J lost 7 bases, and 6 bases stayed unmatched. CDR3 length: 13 residues. In germline, CDR1 is MDHEN, CDR2 SYDVKM. CDR3 sequence (DNA): TGTGCCAGCAGTTTCGCGGGAGTGAAGGAGCAGTACTTC. As protein: CASSFAGVKEQYF.

The V and J genes are TRBV28 and TRBJ2-2, with 13 positions matching TRBD2. The trim removed 4 bases at V and 5 bases at J, leaving 13 bases unmatched. Germline V gives CDR1 MDHEN, CDR2 SYDVKM. The CDR3 is 19 amino acids. The CDR3 DNA follows: TGTGCCAGCAGTTCCACTCTGACTAGCGGGAGGCGGCTAACCGGGGAGCTGTTTTTT. This codes for CASSSTLTSGRRLTGELFF.

The CDR3 spells CASSPRMVTGAFF. CDR3 DNA: TGTGCCAGCAGCCCTCGAATGGTCACAGGAGCTTTCTTT. J is TRBJ1-1 and V is TRBV7-9; possibly TRBD1 for D (5 bases). The germline V gene encodes CDR1 SEHNR and CDR2 FQNEAQ (reference sequence). The V gene lost 5 bases and the J gene lost 10 bases, with 17 bases spanning the gap. The CDR3 runs 13 residues.

The V and J genes are TRBV11-2 and TRBJ1-1; tentatively, D is TRBD1 (6 bases). V shed 3 bases and J shed 4 bases, with 21 bases lying between them. CDR3 size: 17 residues. Germline-derived CDR1 and CDR2 are SGHAT and FQNNGV. Here the CDR3 DNA reads TGTGCCAGCAGCTTTGGGGGGGCACAGGGCTACGGCACTGAAGCTTTCTTT. Its translation is CASSFGGAQGYGTEAFF.

This clone was observed a few times. One junction end does not reproduce the germline sequence, and a read error may be involved. V is TRBV7-9 and J is TRBJ1-4; TRBD1 might be the D (5 bases). In germline, CDR1 is SEHNR, CDR2 FQNEAQ (reference sequence). The CDR3 totals 15 residues. The CDR3: CSSSLGEADGEKLFF. The CDR3 DNA is TGTTCCAGCAGCTTAGGGGAGGCCGACGGTGAAAAACTGTTTTTT.

The chain uses TRBV4-2 and TRBJ2-7; 7 positions agree with TRBD2. CDR3 length equals 14 residues. Trimming took 4 bases from V and 7 from J; bases not matched to a gene: 10. Germline V lookup: CDR1 LGHNA, CDR2 YNFKEQ. CDR3 region: CASSLGTTTGEQYF. As DNA, the CDR3 is TGTGCCAGCAGCCTGGGGACTACCACCGGGGAGCAGTACTTC.

The sample holds a few counts of this clone. The rearrangement uses TRBV10-3 and TRBJ1-4; 9 nucleotides agree with TRBD1. Germline V gives CDR1 ENHRY, CDR2 SYGVKD. The CDR3 has 18 residues. With 3 bases clipped from V and 8 bases from J, the junction kept 16 bases outside the gene matches. The CDR3 spells CAISEVPVGQGYGEKLFF. In DNA form, the CDR3 reads TGTGCCATCAGTGAAGTCCCCGTTGGACAGGGGTATGGGGAAAAACTGTTTTTT.

This clone has only one observation. The gene calls are TRBV5-1 and TRBJ1-2, with 9 nucleotides matching TRBD1. CDR3 length: 15 residues. Germline V CDR1 and CDR2: SGHRS, YFSETQ. Losses at the gene ends were 4 bases for V and 6 bases for J; bases not matched to a gene: 10. CDR3 in DNA: TGCGCCAGCAGCCCGGACAGGGGTCTTTTGGATGGCTACACCTTC. It yields the protein CASSPDRGLLDGYTF.

Only one count was recorded for this clone. This sequence joins TRBV30 and TRBJ2-7, with D maybe TRBD2 (6 bases). Deletions cut 0 bases from V and 3 bases from J, with 15 bases between. This CDR3 has 15 amino acids. Germline V CDR1 and CDR2: GTSNPN, SVGIG (reference sequence). The CDR3 reads CAWSVLGGRLYEQYF. CDR3 in DNA: TGTGCCTGGAGTGTACTTGGAGGGAGGCTCTACGAGCAGTACTTC.

The chain has TRBV10-2 and TRBJ2-1; 8 bases match TRBD2. Germline values: CDR1 WSHSY, CDR2 SAAADI. V lost 7 bases, J lost 2 bases, and 10 bases stayed unmatched. The CDR3 extends over 16 amino acids. DNA for the CDR3: TGCGCCAGCACCCTGAGCGGGAGCCGTACCTACAATGAGCAGTTCTTC. Translating gives CASTLSGSRTYNEQFF.

The chain employs TRBV30 and TRBJ1-1, with D unresolved. Germline loops: CDR1 GTSNPN, CDR2 SVGIG (reference sequence). The length of the CDR3 is 13 residues. Deletions cut 8 bases from V and 8 bases from J, with 21 bases between. As DNA, the CDR3 is TGTGCCGGAGGGCGCTCGGCGATTCCCGAAGCTTTCTTT. This encodes CAGGRSAIPEAFF.

The V call is TRBV28, the J call TRBJ2-1; 7 bases are a match to TRBD2. This CDR3 is 14 amino acids long. Trimming cost V 11 bases and J 4 bases; bases outside gene matches: 11. Germline CDR1 and CDR2: MDHEN and SYDVKM. Here the CDR3 DNA reads TGTGCCCGGAACAGGACTAGTTTGTACAATGAGCAGTTCTTC. It yields the protein CARNRTSLYNEQFF.

This clone has only a few counts. The J gene is TRBJ1-3, the V gene TRBV5-6; D is possibly TRBD1 (6 bases). The germline V gene has CDR1 SGHDT and CDR2 YYEEEE. V was trimmed by 0 bases and J by 4 bases, leaving 14 bases between them. CDR3 length: 16 residues. The CDR3 is CASSLEGGPEGNTIYF. In DNA, the CDR3 is TGTGCCAGCAGCTTGGAGGGGGGGCCGGAGGGAAACACCATATATTTT. Full variable domain (missing parts from reference TRBV5-6 and TRBJ1-3): DAGVTQSPTHLIKTRGQQVTLRCSPKSGHDTVSWYQQALGQGPQFIFQYYEEEERQRGNFPDRFSGHQFPNYSSELNVNALLLGDSALYLCASSLEGGPEGNTIYFGEGSWLTVV.

CDR3 coding DNA: TGTGCCAGCAGACCTCCTCTTCGAGAGGGAGGTACGCAGTATTTT. Its translation: CASRPPLREGGTQYF. The V call is TRBV7-9, the J call TRBJ2-3, with D tentatively TRBD2 (6 bases). V lost 6 bases and J lost 8, with 21 bases in between. The CDR3 spans 15 residues. The germline CDR1 and CDR2 sequences are SEHNR and FQNEAQ (reference sequence).